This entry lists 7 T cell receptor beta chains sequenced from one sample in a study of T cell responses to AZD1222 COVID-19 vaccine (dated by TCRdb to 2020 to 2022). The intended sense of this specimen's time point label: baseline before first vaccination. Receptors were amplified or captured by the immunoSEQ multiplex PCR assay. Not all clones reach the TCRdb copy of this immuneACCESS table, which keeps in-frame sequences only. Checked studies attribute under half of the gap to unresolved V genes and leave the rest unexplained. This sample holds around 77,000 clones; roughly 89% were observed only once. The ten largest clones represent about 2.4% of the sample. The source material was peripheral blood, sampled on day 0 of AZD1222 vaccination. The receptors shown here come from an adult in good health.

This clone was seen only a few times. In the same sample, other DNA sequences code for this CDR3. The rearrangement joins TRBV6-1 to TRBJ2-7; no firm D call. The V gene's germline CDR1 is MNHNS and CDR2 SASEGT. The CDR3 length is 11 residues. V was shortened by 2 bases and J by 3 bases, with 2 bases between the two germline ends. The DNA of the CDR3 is TGTGCCAGCAGTGAATTCTACGAGCAGTACTTC. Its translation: CASSEFYEQYF.

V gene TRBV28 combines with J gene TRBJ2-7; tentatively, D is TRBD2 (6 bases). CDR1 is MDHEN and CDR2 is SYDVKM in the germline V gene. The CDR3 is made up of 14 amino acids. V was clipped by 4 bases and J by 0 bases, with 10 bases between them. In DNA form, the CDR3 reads TGTGCCAGCAGTTCTAGCGAGAGCTCCTACGAGCAGTACTTC. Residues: CASSSSESSYEQYF.

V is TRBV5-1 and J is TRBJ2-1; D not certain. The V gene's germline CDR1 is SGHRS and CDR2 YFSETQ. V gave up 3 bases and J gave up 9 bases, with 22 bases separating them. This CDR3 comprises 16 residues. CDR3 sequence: CASSSPSSTFSGEQFF. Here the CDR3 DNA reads TGCGCCAGCAGCTCTCCATCTTCTACTTTCTCAGGTGAGCAGTTCTTC.

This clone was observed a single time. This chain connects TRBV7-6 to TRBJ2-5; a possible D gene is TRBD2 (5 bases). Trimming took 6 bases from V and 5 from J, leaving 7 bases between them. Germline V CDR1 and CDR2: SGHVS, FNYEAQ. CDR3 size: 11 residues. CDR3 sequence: CASRAGETQYF. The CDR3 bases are TGTGCCAGCAGGGCGGGTGAGACCCAGTACTTC.

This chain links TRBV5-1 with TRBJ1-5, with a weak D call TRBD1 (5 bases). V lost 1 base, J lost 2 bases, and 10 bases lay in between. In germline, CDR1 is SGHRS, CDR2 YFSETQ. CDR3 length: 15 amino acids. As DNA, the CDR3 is TGCGCCAGCAGCTTGACGGGGCGCGGCAATCAGCCCCAGCATTTT. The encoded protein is CASSLTGRGNQPQHF.

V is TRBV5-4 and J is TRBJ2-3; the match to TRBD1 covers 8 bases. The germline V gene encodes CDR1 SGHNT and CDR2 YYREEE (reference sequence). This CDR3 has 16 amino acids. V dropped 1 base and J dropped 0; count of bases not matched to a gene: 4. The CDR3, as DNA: TGTGCCAGCAGCTTGCCAGGGGGCCCCAGCACAGATACGCAGTATTTT. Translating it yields CASSLPGGPSTDTQYF.

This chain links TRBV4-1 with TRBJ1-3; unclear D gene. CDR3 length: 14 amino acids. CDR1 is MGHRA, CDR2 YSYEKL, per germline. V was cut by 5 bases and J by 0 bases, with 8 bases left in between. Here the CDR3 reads CASSRQTSGNTIYF. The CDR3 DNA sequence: TGCGCCAGCAGCAGACAAACCTCTGGAAACACCATATATTTT.